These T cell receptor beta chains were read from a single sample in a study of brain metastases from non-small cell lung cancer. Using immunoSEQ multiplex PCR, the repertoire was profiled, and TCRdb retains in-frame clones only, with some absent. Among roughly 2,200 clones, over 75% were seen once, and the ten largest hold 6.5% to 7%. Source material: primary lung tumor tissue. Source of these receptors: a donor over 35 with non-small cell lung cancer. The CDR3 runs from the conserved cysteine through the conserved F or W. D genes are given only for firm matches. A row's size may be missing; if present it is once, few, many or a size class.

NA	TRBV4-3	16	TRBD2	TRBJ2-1	CASSPSWSGGYNEQFF
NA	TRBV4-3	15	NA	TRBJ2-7	CASSQDKNSAYEQYF
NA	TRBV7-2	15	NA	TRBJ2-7	CASSLMSGWSYEQYF
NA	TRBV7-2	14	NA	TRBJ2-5	CASSLVEGAGNQYF
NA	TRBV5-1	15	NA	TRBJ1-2	CASSLGDSANYGYTF
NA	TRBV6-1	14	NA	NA	CASSDRRGSYEQYF
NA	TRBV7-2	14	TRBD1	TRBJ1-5	CASSQGGNNQPQHF
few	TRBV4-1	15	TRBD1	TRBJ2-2	CASSLTGQEDGELFF
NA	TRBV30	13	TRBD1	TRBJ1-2	CAWMDRRNYGYTF
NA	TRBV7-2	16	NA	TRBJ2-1	CASSRRGGGPYNEQFF
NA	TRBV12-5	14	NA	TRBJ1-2	CASGLVRYGSGYTF
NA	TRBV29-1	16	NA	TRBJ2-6	CSVEEDSPSGANVLTF
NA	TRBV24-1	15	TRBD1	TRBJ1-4	CATSNSGQGNEKLFF
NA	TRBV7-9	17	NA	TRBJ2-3	CASSLAVGGGAENTQYF
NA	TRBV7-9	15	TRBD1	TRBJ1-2	CATAFTGGASYGYTF
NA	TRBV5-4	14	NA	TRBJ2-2	CASSLGQDTGELFF
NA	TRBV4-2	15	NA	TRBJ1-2	CANSQDLNSAYGYTF
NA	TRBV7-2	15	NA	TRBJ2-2	CASSLYGVRAGELFF
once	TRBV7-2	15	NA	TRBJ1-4	CAVTVGSATNEKLFF
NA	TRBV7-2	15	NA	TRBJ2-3	CASSLEGAALATQYF
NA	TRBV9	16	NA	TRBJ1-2	CASSVEPRDPPYGYTF
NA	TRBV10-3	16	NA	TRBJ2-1	CATHLNRGQTYNEQFF
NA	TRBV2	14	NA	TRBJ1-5	CASSEVGSNQPQHF
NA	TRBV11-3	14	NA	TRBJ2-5	CASSLRAGQETQYF
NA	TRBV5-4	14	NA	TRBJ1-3	CASSLEAGGNTIYF
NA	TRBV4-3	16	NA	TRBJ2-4	CASSQIGRGAKNIQYF
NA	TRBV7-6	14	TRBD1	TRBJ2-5	CASSLLRGQEIQYF
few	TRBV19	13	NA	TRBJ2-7	CASRGGAGSEQYF
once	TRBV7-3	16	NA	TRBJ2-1	CASSPRAAAAYNEQFF
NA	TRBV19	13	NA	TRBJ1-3	CASSPGLGDTIYF
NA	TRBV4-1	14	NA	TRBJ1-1	CASSPILRRTEAFF
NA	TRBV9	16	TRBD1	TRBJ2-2	CASSADRGRVTGELFF
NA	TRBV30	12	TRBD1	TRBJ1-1	CAWSPLTGDAFF
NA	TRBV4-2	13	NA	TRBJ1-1	CASSQDLLTEAFF
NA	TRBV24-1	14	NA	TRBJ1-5	CTTSGGRSNQPQHF
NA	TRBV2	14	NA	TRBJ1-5	CASSDEGCEQPQHF
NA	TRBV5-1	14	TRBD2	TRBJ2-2	CASSLGLAVGELFF
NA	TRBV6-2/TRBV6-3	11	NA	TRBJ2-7	CASSYLGEQYF
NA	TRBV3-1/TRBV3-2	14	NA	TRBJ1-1	CASSLTERNTEAFF
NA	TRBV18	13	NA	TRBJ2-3	CASSGRREDTQYF
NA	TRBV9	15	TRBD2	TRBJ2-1	CASSGGLAGGNEQFF
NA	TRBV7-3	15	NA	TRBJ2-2	CASSRSSTNTGELFF
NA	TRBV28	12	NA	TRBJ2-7	CASSSRVHEQYF
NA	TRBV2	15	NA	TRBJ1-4	CASSDGQSTNEKLFF
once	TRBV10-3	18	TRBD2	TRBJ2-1	CAIRGASGRVASYNEQFF
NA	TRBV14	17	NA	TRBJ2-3	CASSSQGRISPTDTQYF
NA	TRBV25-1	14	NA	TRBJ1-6	CASSASVGDSPLYF
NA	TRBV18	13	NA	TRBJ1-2	CASSPADSYGYTF
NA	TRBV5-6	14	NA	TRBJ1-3	CASSFPSSGNTIYF
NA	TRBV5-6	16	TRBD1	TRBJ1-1	CASSLPGQGVRTEAFF
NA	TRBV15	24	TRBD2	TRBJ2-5	CATSRDPPGLAFVADSTYQETQYF
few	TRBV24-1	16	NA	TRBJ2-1	CATSDPHGRGINEQFF
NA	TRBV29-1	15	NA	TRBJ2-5	CSVEDLGVSEETQYF
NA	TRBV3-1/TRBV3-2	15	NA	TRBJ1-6	CASSQDLGGTSPLHF
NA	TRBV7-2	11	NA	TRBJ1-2	CASSLGSSYTF
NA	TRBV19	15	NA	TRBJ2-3	CASSISGGRGDTQYF
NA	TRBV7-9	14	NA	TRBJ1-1	CASSLPGKNTEAFF